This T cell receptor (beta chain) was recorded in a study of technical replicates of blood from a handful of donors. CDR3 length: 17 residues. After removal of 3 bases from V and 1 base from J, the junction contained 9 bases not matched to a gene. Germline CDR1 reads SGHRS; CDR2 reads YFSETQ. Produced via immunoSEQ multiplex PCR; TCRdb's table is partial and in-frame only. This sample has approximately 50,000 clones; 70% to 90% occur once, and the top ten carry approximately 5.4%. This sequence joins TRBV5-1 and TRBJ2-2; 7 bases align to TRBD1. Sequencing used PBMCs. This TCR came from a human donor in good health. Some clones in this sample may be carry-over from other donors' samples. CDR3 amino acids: CASSSVGWTGNTGELFF. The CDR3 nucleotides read TGCGCCAGCAGCTCTGTGGGCTGGACAGGGAACACCGGGGAGCTGTTTTTT.